One and the same sample provided the 29 T cell receptor beta chains below, sequenced in a study of regulatory and conventional T cells in RAG deficiency. Assay used: immunoSEQ multiplex PCR; TCRdb lists only in-frame clones, some missing. Here the sample spans about 28,000 clones, about 93% being singletons. Blood CD4+ CD25-high CD127-low regulatory T cells supplied the genomic DNA template. The data also belong to a second study, concerning regulatory T cells. As reported in that work: The PCR used 52 TRBV and 13 TRBJ primers.

The sequenced material came from Tregs sorted from blood. These receptors all come from a human donor in good health.

This chain connects TRBV4-1 to TRBJ2-7; unclear D gene. The germline V gene has CDR1 MGHRA and CDR2 YSYEKL. The V end lost 1 base, the J end lost 2 bases, and 3 bases lay between the germline ends. CDR3 length equals 12 residues. The CDR3 is CASSQGPYEQYF. The CDR3, as DNA: TGCGCCAGCAGCCAAGGGCCCTACGAGCAGTACTTC.

The chain is built from TRBV6-5 and TRBJ2-4, with D possibly being TRBD1 (6 bases). V was trimmed by 6 bases and J by 8 bases, leaving 17 bases between them. The CDR3 is made up of 14 amino acids. Per germline, CDR1 MNHEY and CDR2 SVGAGI. DNA of the CDR3: TGTGCCAGCAGCCCTCAGGGGCGGCTGGACATTCAGTACTTC. This codes for CASSPQGRLDIQYF.

This clone appeared once. The chain carries TRBV15 and TRBJ1-1; D gene uncertain. Germline V gives CDR1 LNHNV, CDR2 YYDKDF (reference sequence). V lost 5 bases, J lost 3 bases, and 10 bases lay in between. CDR3 length: 13 amino acids. For the CDR3, the DNA is TGTGCCACCAGCCGGTCCCCAGACACTGAAGCTTTCTTT. Translation gives CATSRSPDTEAFF.

The CDR3 DNA reads TGTGCCAGCAGTGAAATTACAGATACGCAGTATTTT. Translated, it gives CASSEITDTQYF. The chain recombines TRBV6-1 with TRBJ2-3; D is uncertain. Trimming took off 2 bases at V and 3 bases at J, with 3 bases between the two ends. The CDR3 loop spans 12 amino acids. From germline, CDR1 is MNHNS and CDR2 SASEGT.

This rearrangement joins TRBV6-1 to TRBJ2-7; TRBD2 matches 11 bases. Germline CDR1 and CDR2: MNHNS and SASEGT. CDR3 length: 15 residues. The V and J ends lost 6 bases and 2 bases, in that order; junction bases with no gene match: 6. The CDR3 DNA reads as TGTGCCAGCAGGAAAACTAGCGGGGGAGCCTACGAGCAGTACTTC. Amino acids: CASRKTSGGAYEQYF.

This clone was seen a single time. The gene calls are TRBV7-9 and TRBJ2-3, with 13 bases fitting TRBD2. V trimming: 5 bases; J trimming: 0 bases; junction bases outside the gene matches: 8. The CDR3 totals 18 residues. In germline, CDR1 is SEHNR, CDR2 FQNEAQ (reference sequence). CDR3 protein: CASSVRLAGGPSTDTQYF. CDR3 DNA: TGTGCCAGCAGCGTAAGACTAGCGGGGGGCCCTAGCACAGATACGCAGTATTTT.

Only one count was recorded for this clone. The J gene is TRBJ1-2, the V gene TRBV6-1; D unresolved. CDR3 length: 11 amino acids. V lost 6 bases, J lost 4 bases, and 6 bases lay in between. Germline CDR1 and CDR2: MNHNS and SASEGT. CDR3 region: CASRGLYGYTF. The CDR3 DNA reads TGTGCCAGCAGGGGTCTCTATGGCTACACCTTC.

As for this clone: Because the CDR3's place on the DNA is in doubt, the DNA is left out and the CDR3 is given as listed by TCRdb. This chain joins TRBV30 and TRBJ2-2; the table's D call, TRBD2, was not checked against the DNA. In germline, CDR1 is GTSNPN, CDR2 SVGIG (reference sequence). The CDR3 adds up to 15 amino acids, both ends counted. CDR3 region: CAWSTGYRRAGELFF.

This chain uses TRBV2 with TRBJ1-5, with D perhaps matching TRBD1 (5 bases). V was shortened by 6 bases and J by 6 bases, with 18 bases between the two germline ends. Germline CDR1 reads SNHLY; CDR2 reads FYNNEI. This CDR3 comprises 15 residues. The CDR3 protein is CASSPQDIAGQPQHF. The CDR3 coding sequence is TGTGCCAGCAGCCCACAGGATATTGCTGGTCAGCCCCAGCATTTT.

This clone was seen once. The V gene is TRBV5-4, the J gene TRBJ2-7; D may correspond to TRBD1 or TRBD2 (5 bases each). This CDR3 spans 14 amino acids. Germline V gives CDR1 SGHNT, CDR2 YYREEE (reference sequence). V lost 4 bases and J lost 2, with 13 bases in between. CDR3 residues: CASSQPGAPYEQYF. The CDR3 coding sequence is TGTGCCAGCAGCCAACCCGGGGCCCCCTACGAGCAGTACTTC.

This chain uses TRBV2 with TRBJ1-2; possibly TRBD1 for D (6 bases). Trimming pared 5 bases from V and 4 bases from J, leaving 14 bases between. CDR1 is SNHLY and CDR2 is FYNNEI in the germline V gene. There are 14 residues in the CDR3. CDR3 loop: CASSSQGAAYGYTF. In nucleotides, the CDR3 is TGTGCCAGCAGTTCACAGGGAGCTGCCTATGGCTACACCTTC.

V and J are TRBV5-4 and TRBJ1-2; tentatively, D is TRBD1 (6 bases). The germline V gene has CDR1 SGHNT and CDR2 YYREEE (reference sequence). With 2 bases removed from V and 2 bases from J, the gap between germline ends came to 10 bases. The length of the CDR3 is 14 residues. CDR3 sequence reads: CASSFGQTNYGYTF. The CDR3 DNA reads as TGTGCCAGCAGCTTCGGACAGACGAACTATGGCTACACCTTC.

The chain employs TRBV28 and TRBJ1-2; 7 positions match TRBD1. Germline V gene lookup returns CDR1 MDHEN and CDR2 SYDVKM. CDR3 length equals 15 residues. The V segment lost 0 bases and the J segment 2 bases; nucleotides outside the gene matches: 3. CDR3 DNA sequence: TGTGCCAGCAGTTTATGGGACAGGCCCAACTATGGCTACACCTTC. This translates into CASSLWDRPNYGYTF.

The V gene is TRBV6-4, the J gene TRBJ1-2; D is possibly TRBD1 (5 bases). Germline CDR1 MRHNA, CDR2 SNTAGT. CDR3 length: 13 amino acids. V shed 0 bases and J shed 8 bases, with 10 bases lying between them. The CDR3 nucleotides are TGTGCCAGCAGTGACTCGTGGGGGAGAGGCTACACCTTC. This codes for CASSDSWGRGYTF.

This rearrangement joins TRBV5-1 to TRBJ2-1; D not resolved. V was cut by 5 bases and J by 3 bases, with 12 bases left in between. The germline gives CDR1 SGHRS, CDR2 YFSETQ. The CDR3 covers 14 residues. CDR3 nucleotide sequence: TGCGCCAGCAGGTCCCCGGGCCTCTACAATGAGCAGTTCTTC. Protein sequence: CASRSPGLYNEQFF.

V is TRBV7-2 and J is TRBJ2-7; tentative D call: TRBD2 (6 bases). The CDR3 totals 14 residues. From germline, CDR1 is SGHTA and CDR2 FQGNSA. Trimming took 7 bases from V and 4 from J, leaving 17 bases between them. CDR3 region: CASTISAGPYEQYF. The CDR3 bases are TGTGCCAGCACCATCTCAGCGGGCCCATACGAGCAGTACTTC.

In this sample, this clone turned up once. The chain links TRBV21-1 to TRBJ2-7; the D segment call TRBD1 is taken from the table without a DNA check. TRBV21-1 is termed a pseudogene. The CDR3 loop spans 17 amino acids. CDR3 nucleotides: TGTGCCAGCAGCAAACCCGACCCGACAGGGGGTACGTACGAGCAGTACTTC. It specifies CASSKPDPTGGTYEQYF.

In DNA, the CDR3 is TGTGCCAGCAGTTACCCATTTGGGGGTCCGTACAATGAGCAGTTCTTC. This gives the protein CASSYPFGGPYNEQFF. The chain recombines TRBV6-6 with TRBJ2-1; either TRBD1 or TRBD2 may fit D (5 bases each). V lost 2 bases, J lost 4 bases, and 15 bases lay in between. The CDR3 has 16 amino acids. Germline V gene sequence: CDR1 MNHNY, CDR2 SVGAGI (reference sequence).

The chain recombines TRBV6-1 with TRBJ1-1; D is uncertain. Germline V gene lookup returns CDR1 MNHNS and CDR2 SASEGT. The V and J ends lost 4 bases and 1 base respectively, with 10 bases between them. The CDR3 has 14 amino acids. The CDR3 loop is CASSVPRQNTEAFF. The CDR3 coding sequence is TGTGCCAGCAGTGTCCCCAGGCAGAACACTGAAGCTTTCTTT.

V gene TRBV19 combines with J gene TRBJ2-2, with 7 bases lining up with TRBD1. The trim removed 10 bases at V and 6 bases at J, leaving 14 bases unmatched. This CDR3 region has 15 residues. The germline CDR1 and CDR2 sequences are LNHDA and SQIVND (reference sequence). CDR3 coding DNA: TGTGCCACCCTCTCTGCGGAAGGGGGCCCCGGGGAGCTGTTTTTT. Its translation is CATLSAEGGPGELFF. The full variable domain, rest sourced from reference TRBV19 and TRBJ2-2, is DGGITQSPKYLFRKEGQNVTLSCEQNLNHDAMYWYRQDPGQGLRLIYYSQIVNDFQKGDIAEGYSVSREKKESFPLTVTSAQKNPTAFYLCATLSAEGGPGELFFGEGSRLTVL.

The sample holds one count of this clone. V gene TRBV5-5 combines with J gene TRBJ2-7, with TRBD1 matching over 9 bases. The trim removed 5 bases at V and 5 bases at J, leaving 5 bases unmatched. The CDR3 totals 13 residues. Germline V gene data show CDR1 as SGHKS and CDR2 as YYEKEE (reference sequence). CDR3 in DNA: TGTGCCAGCAGGACAGGGGGGAGCAACGAGCAGTACTTC. Its protein product is CASRTGGSNEQYF.

J is TRBJ2-7 and V is TRBV4-1, with D possibly matching TRBD1 (6 bases). From germline, CDR1 is MGHRA and CDR2 YSYEKL. The CDR3 length is 14 residues. V was cut by 2 bases and J by 2 bases, with 10 bases left in between. The CDR3 nucleotides read TGCGCCAGCAGCCAATTTGGACAGACCTACGAGCAGTACTTC. Its protein product is CASSQFGQTYEQYF.

The rearrangement joins TRBV6-1 to TRBJ2-4; tentatively, D is TRBD1 or TRBD2 (6 bases each). CDR1 and CDR2 (germline): MNHNS, SASEGT. Trimming took 1 base from V and 7 from J, leaving 11 bases between them. The CDR3 is 14 residues long. The CDR3 here is CASSEGGAGNIQYF. The CDR3 nucleotides are TGTGCCAGCAGTGAAGGGGGGGCCGGGAACATTCAGTACTTC.

The chain uses TRBV19 and TRBJ1-3, with D unresolved. CDR1 and CDR2 (germline): LNHDA, SQIVND (reference sequence). The CDR3 sequence is 16 residues long. The V end was cut by 6 bases, the J end by 0 bases, with 15 bases between. The CDR3 DNA reads as TGTGCCAGTAGCCGAAGGACTCCGAGCTCTGGAAACACCATATATTTT. Translation: CASSRRTPSSGNTIYF.

V and J are TRBV9 and TRBJ2-7; D is unclear. The CDR3 sequence is 14 residues long. Germline CDR1 reads SGDLS; CDR2 reads YYNGEE. The V and J ends lost 0 bases and 9 bases respectively, with 16 bases between them. The CDR3 sequence: CASSVGDILTRQYF. The DNA for the CDR3 is TGTGCCAGCAGCGTAGGTGACATCCTTACGAGGCAGTACTTC.

The chain joins TRBV5-1 to TRBJ2-3; 9 bases map to TRBD1. J gave up 0 bases and V 4 bases, and 6 bases lay outside the gene matches. Germline V gives CDR1 SGHRS, CDR2 YFSETQ. The CDR3 is 16 residues long. The CDR3 sequence: CASSGGTGRSTDTQYF. The CDR3 coding sequence is TGCGCCAGCAGCGGAGGGACAGGGAGAAGCACAGATACGCAGTATTTT.

The table lists this clone with a count of one. The chain is built from TRBV6-5 and TRBJ1-4; 8 bases match TRBD1. After removal of 6 bases from V and 8 bases from J, the junction contained 8 bases not matched to a gene. Germline CDR1 is MNHEY and CDR2 is SVGAGI. The CDR3 extends over 14 amino acids. CDR3: CASRRDRGEEKLFF. The CDR3 DNA sequence: TGTGCCAGCAGAAGAGACAGGGGAGAAGAAAAACTGTTTTTT.

The V gene is TRBV14, the J gene TRBJ2-6; 9 bases align to TRBD1. This CDR3 comprises 18 residues. The V gene end was trimmed by 3 bases and the J gene end by 4 bases; junction bases not matched to a gene: 10. CDR1 SGHDN and CDR2 FVKESK come from the germline V gene. The CDR3, as DNA: TGTGCCAGCAGCCACCTACAGGGGGCCGCGCGGGGGGCCAACGTCCTGACTTTC. This sequence encodes CASSHLQGAARGANVLTF.

The chain couples TRBV5-1 to TRBJ1-3, with D maybe TRBD1 (5 bases). The CDR3 loop spans 12 amino acids. V was pared by 3 bases and J by 8 bases, with 9 bases between. From germline, CDR1 is SGHRS and CDR2 YFSETQ. CDR3 residues: CASSWTGDTIYF. The CDR3 DNA sequence: TGCGCCAGCAGCTGGACGGGGGACACCATATATTTT.